The 15 T cell receptor beta chains below all came from one sample that was sequenced in a study of blood T cells in healthy people across ages. Next came a second PCR, run for about 7 to 11 cycles, which used a sample-barcoded 5' primer along with a J-beta primer mix. Via MiXCR, TCRdb re-called the 5' RACE reads, giving one row per CDR3 protein. The sample lists 1.8 million or so distinct CDR3 sequences, about 39% occurring once. The sample comprised blood. Every receptor here comes from a human donor in good health.

The gene calls are TRBV15 and TRBJ2-4, with TRBD1 matching 8 bases. The ends lost 5 bases at V and 7 bases at J; junction bases unmatched: 7. The CDR3 is 14 residues long. Germline V gives CDR1 LNHNV, CDR2 YYDKDF (reference sequence). The CDR3 sequence is CATSLYRGRNIQYF. The CDR3 DNA reads TGTGCCACCAGCCTTTACAGGGGGAGGAACATTCAGTACTTC.

This rearrangement joins TRBV19 to TRBJ1-2, with 7 bases lining up with TRBD1. Germline lookup yields CDR1 LNHDA and CDR2 SQIVND (reference sequence). The ends lost 5 bases at V and 0 bases at J; junction bases unmatched: 6. The CDR3 length is 15 residues. The CDR3 nucleotides read TGTGCCAGTAGTCCCACGGACAGGTCTAACTATGGCTACACCTTC. Residues: CASSPTDRSNYGYTF.

In this sample, this clonotype turned up many times. The V and J genes are TRBV7-2 and TRBJ2-1; 10 nucleotides align to TRBD2. The CDR3 has 14 residues. From germline, CDR1 is SGHTA and CDR2 FQGNSA. After removal of 3 bases from V and 7 bases from J, the junction contained 3 bases not matched to a gene. Here the CDR3 DNA reads TGTGCCAGCAGCTTCGCTAGCGGGGGAAATGAGCAGTTCTTC. Translation gives CASSFASGGNEQFF.

The V and J genes are TRBV5-5 and TRBJ2-3, with D uncertain. CDR3 length: 16 residues. Trimming removed 4 bases from V and 1 base from J, with 16 bases in between. Germline CDR1 is SGHKS and CDR2 is YYEKEE (reference sequence). CDR3 sequence (DNA): TGTGCCAGCAGCACCAACTCAGAGTACCGCACAGATACGCAGTATTTT. As protein: CASSTNSEYRTDTQYF. The full variable domain, completed using reference TRBV5-5 and TRBJ2-3, is DAGVTQSPTHLIKTRGQQVTLRCSPISGHKSVSWYQQVLGQGPQFIFQYYEKEERGRGNFPDRFSARQFPNYSSELNVNALLLGDSALYLCASSTNSEYRTDTQYFGPGTRLTVL.

As concerns this clonotype: Its ends do not fully match the called genes, so a read error is possible. The rearrangement uses TRBV6-2 or TRBV6-3 and TRBJ2-5, with D unresolved. There are 11 residues in the CDR3. Germline CDR1 is MNHEY and CDR2 is SVGEGT. CDR3 loop: CAGSYKVDQYF. As DNA, the CDR3 is TGTGCCGGCAGTTATAAGGTGGACCAGTACTTC.

In its sample, this clonotype was seen a few times. This chain connects TRBV20-1 to TRBJ1-1; unclear D gene. Per the germline V gene, CDR1 is DFQATT and CDR2 is SNEGSKA (reference sequence). V was cut by 6 bases and J by 5 bases, with 16 bases left in between. The CDR3 has 13 residues. CDR3 region: CSARAPGRTEAFF. DNA for the CDR3: TGCAGTGCCCGGGCCCCCGGGAGGACTGAAGCTTTCTTT.

The genes are TRBV5-1 and TRBJ2-5, with a tentative D call TRBD2 (5 bases). Deletions cut 1 base from V and 5 bases from J, with 9 bases between. Looked up from germline, CDR1 is SGHRS and CDR2 is YFSETQ. The CDR3 contains 13 residues. This CDR3 is CASSLFERETQYF. As DNA, the CDR3 is TGCGCCAGCAGCTTGTTCGAGCGGGAGACCCAGTACTTC.

This clonotype was detected only a few times. A read error may produce the germline difference seen at one junction end. J is TRBJ1-2 and V is TRBV4-3; unclear D gene. Germline V gene data show CDR1 as LGHNA and CDR2 as YSLEER. The CDR3 loop spans 16 amino acids. The CDR3 sequence: CTSSRGGSIRNYGYTF. The CDR3 nucleotides read TGCACCAGCAGCCGGGGAGGGTCCATTCGTAACTATGGCTACACCTTC.

The rearrangement uses TRBV15 and TRBJ2-1; D possibly uses TRBD1 or TRBD2 (5 bases each). V lost 0 bases to trimming and J lost 4 bases, with 10 bases between them. This CDR3 region has 15 residues. CDR1 is LNHNV, CDR2 YYDKDF, per germline (reference sequence). The CDR3 here is CATSRDLGVYNEQFF. CDR3 bases: TGTGCCACCAGCAGAGATTTGGGGGTATACAATGAGCAGTTCTTC.

This clonotype was seen just once. The V and J genes are TRBV7-2 and TRBJ2-5; no clear D gene. The CDR3 covers 14 residues. The V end lost 4 bases, the J end lost 2 bases, and 11 bases lay between the germline ends. Germline V CDR1 and CDR2: SGHTA, FQGNSA. The CDR3 sequence: CASSWVVGQETQYF. DNA for the CDR3: TGTGCCAGCAGCTGGGTCGTCGGGCAAGAGACCCAGTACTTC.

The rearrangement links TRBV7-9 to TRBJ2-1, with 7 nucleotides matching TRBD1. Germline V gene data show CDR1 as SEHNR and CDR2 as FQNEAQ (reference sequence). V gave up 5 bases and J gave up 4 bases; unmatched junction bases: 11. This CDR3 has 16 amino acids. DNA for the CDR3: TGTGCCAGCAGCCGACGGGGACAGAAAGTTTACAATGAGCAGTTCTTC. Protein product: CASSRRGQKVYNEQFF.

This clonotype was counted only a few times. The chain couples TRBV7-3 to TRBJ2-7; 8 nucleotides align to TRBD1. Trimming cost V 5 bases and J 7 bases; bases outside gene matches: 7. Germline values: CDR1 SGHTA, CDR2 FQGTGA. The CDR3 consists of 13 residues. The CDR3 DNA is TGTGCCAGCAGCCCCACAGGGGGAAGGGAGCAGTACTTC. Residues: CASSPTGGREQYF.

The chain links TRBV11-3 to TRBJ2-1; no reliable D call. Trimming took 2 bases from V and 10 from J, leaving 18 bases between them. The CDR3 runs 15 residues. Germline V gene data show CDR1 as SGHNT and CDR2 as YENEEA. The CDR3 nucleotides are TGTGCCAGCAGCTTATCGGGCCCCCTTTTTCGAGAGCAGTTCTTC. It is translated as CASSLSGPLFREQFF.

The rearrangement links TRBV6-5 to TRBJ1-6; D not certain. The germline V gene encodes CDR1 MNHEY and CDR2 SVGAGI. V was trimmed by 2 bases and J by 7 bases, leaving 15 bases between them. This CDR3 region has 16 residues. Here the CDR3 DNA reads TGTGCCAGCAGTTACGTCGCTGGAGGAGCGAATTCACCCCTCCACTTT. This encodes CASSYVAGGANSPLHF.

The V gene is TRBV2, the J gene TRBJ2-5, with no clear D. Trimming removed 4 bases from V and 5 bases from J, with 17 bases in between. The germline CDR1 and CDR2 sequences are SNHLY and FYNNEI. CDR3 length: 15 residues. The CDR3 DNA follows: TGTGCCAGCAGTGTGGCTAGTTCTGAGGAGGAGACCCAGTACTTC. It encodes CASSVASSEEETQYF.